Presented here are 27 T cell receptor beta chains from one specimen sequenced in a study of blood T cell repertoires in COVID-19. The assay was immunoSEQ multiplex PCR, and TCRdb's table has in-frame clones only and misses some. The repertoire includes around 200,000 clones, 70% to 90% of them detected once, and about 4.7% sits in the top ten. The sample was PBMCs or T cells enriched from blood (not recorded which). These receptors came from a woman aged 25 to 39 who had been exposed to COVID-19.

The chain links TRBV27 to TRBJ1-1; the D gene is possibly TRBD1 (6 bases). Deletions cut 5 bases from V and 4 bases from J, with 14 bases between. This CDR3 is 14 amino acids long. The germline gives CDR1 MNHEY, CDR2 SMNVEV (reference sequence). The CDR3 DNA is TGTGCCAGCAGTGTATACAGGGAAGGCACTGAAGCTTTCTTT. Translated: CASSVYREGTEAFF.

V and J are TRBV2 and TRBJ2-7; unclear D gene. In germline, CDR1 is SNHLY, CDR2 FYNNEI. The V gene lost 6 bases and the J gene lost 0 bases, with 3 bases spanning the gap. The CDR3 has 11 residues. The CDR3: CASRASYEQYF. CDR3 sequence (DNA): TGTGCCAGCAGGGCCTCCTACGAGCAGTACTTC.

This clone was picked up one time. This chain joins TRBV19 and TRBJ1-5; possible D gene TRBD1, 6 bases. The V and J ends lost 3 bases and 1 base respectively, with 10 bases between them. The CDR3 runs to 15 residues. Germline V gives CDR1 LNHDA, CDR2 SQIVND (reference sequence). The CDR3 DNA is TGTGCCAGTAGTATTTATCAGGGGAGCAATCAGCCCCAGCATTTT. Amino acids: CASSIYQGSNQPQHF.

For this clone: The identical CDR3 is also encoded by other nucleotide sequences in the sample. This chain links TRBV9 with TRBJ2-1; D is ambiguous. The CDR3 loop spans 13 amino acids. CDR1 is SGDLS and CDR2 is YYNGEE in the germline V gene. With 4 bases removed from V and 0 bases from J, the gap between germline ends came to 5 bases. The CDR3 DNA reads TGTGCCAGCAGCTCCAGCTCCTACAATGAGCAGTTCTTC. Translating it yields CASSSSSYNEQFF.

The gene calls are TRBV5-1 and TRBJ2-2, with TRBD1 as a possible D gene (6 bases). Germline V CDR1 and CDR2: SGHRS, YFSETQ. CDR3 size: 15 residues. The V end lost 4 bases, the J end lost 0 bases, and 10 bases lay between the germline ends. The CDR3 here is CASSEDRSNTGELFF. Here the CDR3 DNA reads TGCGCCAGCAGCGAGGACAGATCGAACACCGGGGAGCTGTTTTTT.

There are a few counts of this clone. This sequence joins TRBV7-6 and TRBJ2-5; D is undetermined. The germline gives CDR1 SGHVS, CDR2 FNYEAQ. Between the trimmed V and J ends, which lost 1 base and 5 bases, there was a span of 14 bases. This CDR3 is built from 15 residues. CDR3: CASSLVTAPTETQYF. The CDR3 DNA sequence: TGTGCCAGCAGCTTAGTCACAGCTCCGACGGAGACCCAGTACTTC.

This rearrangement joins TRBV5-1 to TRBJ1-4; TRBD1 matches 11 bases. J lost 6 bases, V lost 0 bases, and 4 bases had no gene match. The CDR3 runs to 16 residues. Germline CDR1 SGHRS, CDR2 YFSETQ. This chain's CDR3 is CASSLAGTGGDEKLFF. CDR3 nucleotide sequence: TGCGCCAGCAGCTTGGCCGGGACAGGGGGAGATGAAAAACTGTTTTTT.

The V gene is TRBV11-2, the J gene TRBJ2-2, with a tentative D call TRBD1 (7 bases). CDR3 size: 17 residues. The V end lost 4 bases, the J end lost 5 bases, and 20 bases lay between the germline ends. Germline CDR1 and CDR2: SGHAT and FQNNGV. The CDR3 DNA reads as TGTGCCAGCAGCTCAATAGGGTCAGGGGGGTTGACCGGGGAGCTGTTTTTT. Translating it yields CASSSIGSGGLTGELFF.

The CDR3, as DNA: TGTGCCAGCAGTTACCTTAGCGTACTCTCCTACGAGCAGTACTTC. Residues: CASSYLSVLSYEQYF. J is TRBJ2-7 and V is TRBV6-2 or TRBV6-3; weak D call: TRBD2 (5 bases). Trimming cost V 2 bases and J 0 bases, with 11 bases left between them. The germline V gene encodes CDR1 MNHEY and CDR2 SVGEGT. The CDR3 is 15 amino acids.

The V and J genes are TRBV3-1 (or the pseudogene TRBV3-2) and TRBJ1-2, with 8 bases aligning to TRBD1. The J segment lost 7 bases and the V segment lost 2 bases, leaving 6 bases of the junction unmatched. CDR3 size: 14 residues. Germline-derived CDR1 and CDR2 are LGHDT and YNNKEL (reference sequence). In DNA form, the CDR3 reads TGTGCCAGCAGCCAAAAAGACAGGGGTTTTGGCTACACCTTC. Protein: CASSQKDRGFGYTF.

Here the CDR3 DNA reads TGTGCCAGCAGCTTTTACAGGGGCGACTATTGGGGCTACACCTTC. The encoded protein is CASSFYRGDYWGYTF. This chain links TRBV5-6 with TRBJ1-2; TRBD1 matches 7 bases. The ends lost 2 bases at V and 8 bases at J; junction bases unmatched: 12. The germline CDR1 and CDR2 sequences are SGHDT and YYEEEE. The CDR3 consists of 15 residues.

V and J are TRBV5-8 and TRBJ1-6, with D hard to call. Per the germline V gene, CDR1 is SGHTS and CDR2 is YDEGEE. The V gene lost 9 bases and the J gene lost 6 bases, with 16 bases spanning the gap. This CDR3 is 14 amino acids long. The CDR3 spells CATQQLLVNSPLHF. CDR3 nucleotides: TGTGCCACCCAGCAGCTGCTAGTTAATTCACCCCTCCACTTT.

The chain couples TRBV5-5 to TRBJ2-4, with D possibly matching TRBD1 (6 bases). The ends were cut back, 4 bases at V and 6 bases at J, with 20 bases in the middle. Germline V gives CDR1 SGHKS, CDR2 YYEKEE (reference sequence). The CDR3 length is 16 residues. As DNA, the CDR3 is TGTGCCAGCAGCCTGGATGCAGGGGACGTGGGAAACATTCAGTACTTC. Its translation: CASSLDAGDVGNIQYF.

With respect to this clone: Other nucleotide sequences in the sample specify the same CDR3. The CDR3 sequence is CASSQVRQGGQPQHF. As DNA, the CDR3 is TGTGCCAGCAGCCAAGTACGTCAGGGAGGTCAGCCCCAGCATTTT. The chain joins TRBV4-2 to TRBJ1-5; D might be TRBD1 (5 bases). Germline V gene lookup returns CDR1 LGHNA and CDR2 YNFKEQ. Trimming took 1 base from V and 6 from J, leaving 13 bases between them. The CDR3 is 15 amino acids.

Only a few counts were recorded for this clone. V usage is TRBV4-1 and J usage is TRBJ1-6; D is uncertain. Germline V lookup: CDR1 MGHRA, CDR2 YSYEKL. The CDR3 runs to 18 residues. V dropped 0 bases and J dropped 0 bases, with 12 bases sitting between them. This CDR3 is CASSQDLGSSSYNSPLHF. CDR3 DNA sequence: TGCGCCAGCAGCCAAGATTTAGGGAGCAGCTCCTATAATTCACCCCTCCACTTT.

The chain employs TRBV25-1 and TRBJ1-2; tentatively, D is TRBD1 (6 bases). Between the trimmed V and J ends, which lost 4 bases and 0 bases, there was a span of 15 bases. The CDR3 has 16 residues. The germline CDR1 and CDR2 sequences are MGHDK and SYGVNS. CDR3 amino acids: CASSGWWTEANYGYTF. In nucleotides, the CDR3 is TGTGCCAGCAGTGGCTGGTGGACAGAAGCTAACTATGGCTACACCTTC.

The V gene is TRBV19, the J gene TRBJ1-6, with a tentative D call TRBD1 (6 bases). Germline V gives CDR1 LNHDA, CDR2 SQIVND (reference sequence). CDR3 size: 15 residues. Trimming took 5 bases from V and 7 from J, leaving 15 bases between them. This CDR3 reads CASSPQQGQNSPLHF. CDR3 DNA sequence: TGTGCCAGTAGTCCCCAACAGGGACAAAATTCACCCCTCCACTTT.

V gene TRBV12-3 or TRBV12-4 combines with J gene TRBJ2-7; 9 bases map to TRBD1. The CDR3 spans 13 residues. The J segment lost 7 bases and the V segment lost 6 bases, leaving 7 bases of the junction unmatched. CDR3 nucleotide sequence: TGTGCCAGCAGCCTACAGGGGGCGGGGGAGCAGTACTTC. Its protein is CASSLQGAGEQYF.

The V call is TRBV18, the J call TRBJ2-7; 9 nucleotides agree with TRBD2. The CDR3 extends over 15 amino acids. The germline gives CDR1 KGHSH, CDR2 LQKENI. J was trimmed by 0 bases and V by 3 bases; bases with no gene match: 3. The DNA of the CDR3 is TGTGCCAGCTCACCGCAGACTAGCGGCTCCTACGAGCAGTACTTC. Translating gives CASSPQTSGSYEQYF.

This clone was picked up one time. The chain is built from TRBV7-2 and TRBJ1-2; 7 nucleotides align to TRBD1. Trimming cost V 5 bases and J 4 bases; bases outside gene matches: 4. Germline-derived CDR1 and CDR2 are SGHTA and FQGNSA. The CDR3 sequence is 13 residues long. The CDR3 sequence is CASSTGQTYGYTF. The CDR3 DNA follows: TGTGCCAGCAGCACGGGACAGACCTATGGCTACACCTTC.

A single count supports this clone. The CDR3 region is CASSLFTRENTGELFF. The CDR3 DNA reads as TGCGCCAGCAGCTTGTTTACCAGGGAGAACACCGGGGAGCTGTTTTTT. The rearrangement joins TRBV5-1 to TRBJ2-2, with a weak D call TRBD1 (5 bases). V was pared by 1 base and J by 1 base, with 11 bases between. The germline CDR1 and CDR2 sequences are SGHRS and YFSETQ. The CDR3 has 16 residues.

The chain has TRBV7-8 and TRBJ2-7; 8 bases are a match to TRBD2. This CDR3 contains 16 residues. Germline lookup yields CDR1 SGHVS and CDR2 FQNEAQ. After removal of 5 bases from V and 2 bases from J, the junction contained 11 bases not matched to a gene. The CDR3 bases are TGTGCCAGCAGCAAAGGGACTAGTCTGCATACCTACGAGCAGTACTTC. Its translation: CASSKGTSLHTYEQYF.

This clone was detected once. The chain employs TRBV19 and TRBJ2-5; D gene unclear. Germline V gene lookup returns CDR1 LNHDA and CDR2 SQIVND (reference sequence). Trimming removed 1 base from V and 0 bases from J, with 12 bases in between. CDR3 length: 16 amino acids. The CDR3 coding sequence is TGTGCCAGTAGTATAGGGTCAGCGAGGTACCAAGAGACCCAGTACTTC. This translates into CASSIGSARYQETQYF.

This clone was found a few times. The V call is TRBV28, the J call TRBJ1-5; 8 bases map to TRBD1. Trimming took 4 bases from V and 1 from J; bases not matched to a gene: 0. This CDR3 comprises 14 residues. Per the germline V gene, CDR1 is MDHEN and CDR2 is SYDVKM. The CDR3 DNA reads TGTGCCAGCAGTTGGGACAGGAGCAATCAGCCCCAGCATTTT. Translating it yields CASSWDRSNQPQHF.

The genes are TRBV2 and TRBJ1-4; D may be TRBD1 (5 bases). Between the trimmed V and J ends, which lost 7 bases and 4 bases, there was a span of 16 bases. The germline V gene encodes CDR1 SNHLY and CDR2 FYNNEI. The CDR3 contains 15 residues. The CDR3, as DNA: TGTGCCAGCACCCCCTGGGGCGGCGGTAATGAAAAACTGTTTTTT. Amino acids: CASTPWGGGNEKLFF.

The chain employs TRBV6-5 and TRBJ2-7; possible D gene TRBD2, 5 bases. The CDR3 contains 13 residues. In germline, CDR1 is MNHEY, CDR2 SVGAGI. Trimming stripped 6 bases from V and 4 bases from J, with 13 bases between. CDR3 sequence: CASRSGKLYEQYF. CDR3 coding DNA: TGTGCCAGCAGGAGCGGCAAATTATACGAGCAGTACTTC.

The V call is TRBV2, the J call TRBJ1-4; the D is unclear. The V end lost 4 bases, the J end lost 3 bases, and 12 bases lay between the germline ends. CDR1 is SNHLY, CDR2 FYNNEI, per germline. CDR3 size: 15 residues. Written as DNA, the CDR3 is TGTGCCAGCAGTGGTGTAGGTGCGGCTAATGAAAAACTGTTTTTT. Translated: CASSGVGAANEKLFF.